What follows are 18 T cell receptor beta chains derived from one specimen sequenced in a study of T cells in Graves' hyperthyroidism and ophthalmopathy. Amplified TCR beta CDR3 regions derived from RNA transcripts. Researchers ran a first-round RT-PCR on the TCR CDR3 using the HTBI primer set. MiXCR, run by TCRdb on the multiplex PCR reads, gives a single entry per CDR3 protein. Of 250,000 to 350,000 distinct CDR3 sequences detected, roughly 22% appear once; the ten largest clones hold around 65%. Sequenced input: blood. These receptor sequences come from a man aged 25-45 years with Graves' ophthalmopathy.

There are many counts of this clonotype. The J gene is TRBJ1-3, the V gene TRBV27; a possible D gene is TRBD1 (6 bases). Germline values: CDR1 MNHEY, CDR2 SMNVEV (reference sequence). V was pared by 5 bases and J by 0 bases, with 20 bases between. This CDR3 region has 18 residues. CDR3 bases: TGTGCCAGCAGTCCAGCGGGGGGCTCAAGCCACTCTGGAAACACCATATATTTT. This gives the protein CASSPAGGSSHSGNTIYF.

This clonotype was counted at least ten times. The V gene is TRBV20-1, the J gene TRBJ2-7; 7 bases agree with TRBD2. V trimming: 0 bases; J trimming: 2 bases; junction bases outside the gene matches: 7. Looked up from germline, CDR1 is DFQATT and CDR2 is SNEGSKA (reference sequence). This CDR3 is built from 15 residues. The CDR3 bases are TGCAGTGCTAGAGACGCGGGGGTCGGTACCTACGAGCAGTACTTC. This gives the protein CSARDAGVGTYEQYF.

The chain has TRBV6-1 and TRBJ1-6; 9 nucleotides match TRBD1. Germline-derived CDR1 and CDR2 are MNHNS and SASEGT. Germline trimming cut 8 bases from V and 9 bases from J; bases unmatched to any gene: 8. The CDR3 sequence is 14 residues long. CDR3: CASGPGQGPSPLHF. In DNA form, the CDR3 reads TGTGCCAGCGGTCCGGGACAGGGACCTTCACCCCTCCACTTT.

This CDR3 is CSVLPTSGQPPYEQYF. The CDR3 coding sequence is TGCAGTGTTCTTCCGACTAGCGGGCAACCCCCCTACGAGCAGTACTTC. The genes are TRBV20-1 and TRBJ2-7; 10 nucleotides agree with TRBD2. The length of the CDR3 is 16 residues. J was trimmed by 2 bases and V by 7 bases; bases with no gene match: 14. In germline, CDR1 is DFQATT, CDR2 SNEGSKA (reference sequence).

The chain carries TRBV5-1 and TRBJ2-2; D gene unclear. Germline CDR1 and CDR2: SGHRS and YFSETQ. Trimming took off 4 bases at V and 0 bases at J, with 7 bases between the two ends. This CDR3 has 14 residues. Written as DNA, the CDR3 is TGCGCCAGCAGCACCTCAGCGAACACCGGGGAGCTGTTTTTT. Protein: CASSTSANTGELFF.

A note on this clonotype: The junction departs from the called germline gene at one end, perhaps through a read error. This chain joins TRBV11-2 and TRBJ2-7; D uncertain. Germline-derived CDR1 and CDR2 are SGHAT and FQNNGV. The CDR3 runs to 14 residues. The CDR3 spells CASSYSNKNYKQYF. The CDR3 DNA reads TGTGCCAGCAGTTACTCTAACAAAAACTACAAGCAGTACTTC.

The chain couples TRBV29-1 to TRBJ2-3; no firm D call. CDR3 size: 13 residues. Germline V gene lookup returns CDR1 SQVTM and CDR2 ANQGSEA. Trimming stripped 4 bases from V and 1 base from J, with 9 bases between. This CDR3 reads CSVGSARTDTQYF. CDR3 nucleotides: TGCAGCGTTGGGTCTGCCCGCACAGATACGCAGTATTTT.

CDR3 sequence: CAWKPGQGNQPQHF. As DNA, the CDR3 is TGTGCCTGGAAACCGGGACAGGGGAATCAGCCCCAGCATTTT. The genes are TRBV30 and TRBJ1-5, with TRBD1 matching 10 bases. CDR1 and CDR2 from the germline V gene are GTSNPN and SVGIG (reference sequence). Trimming took 4 bases from V and 4 from J; bases not matched to a gene: 4. The CDR3 runs 14 residues.

This clonotype was detected ten times or more. V gene TRBV2 combines with J gene TRBJ2-3; 13 bases are shared with TRBD2. Germline V lookup: CDR1 SNHLY, CDR2 FYNNEI. This CDR3 is 16 amino acids long. J lost 3 bases, V lost 6 bases, and 6 bases had no gene match. The CDR3 reads CASRRTSGSRTDTQYF. The CDR3 coding sequence is TGTGCCAGCAGAAGGACTAGCGGGAGTAGGACAGATACGCAGTATTTT.

There are many counts of this clonotype. The chain is built from TRBV10-3 and TRBJ2-1; perhaps TRBD2 as D (5 bases). V shed 0 bases and J shed 3 bases, with 6 bases lying between them. The CDR3 has 14 residues. Per the germline V gene, CDR1 is ENHRY and CDR2 is SYGVKD. Here the CDR3 reads CAISESEDYNEQFF. For the CDR3, the DNA is TGTGCCATCAGTGAGTCGGAGGACTACAATGAGCAGTTCTTC.

This clonotype was detected only a few times. The CDR3 region has the DNA TGCGCCAGCAGCTATGGACAGGTTAGAGGGACTGAAGCTTTCTTT. It codes for CASSYGQVRGTEAFF. The gene calls are TRBV5-1 and TRBJ1-1; 7 bases are a match to TRBD1. V gave up 3 bases and J gave up 5 bases; unmatched junction bases: 10. CDR1 is SGHRS and CDR2 is YFSETQ in the germline V gene. CDR3 length: 15 amino acids.

The chain employs TRBV7-2 and TRBJ1-1, with D possibly matching TRBD1 (6 bases). CDR3 length: 15 residues. Looked up from germline, CDR1 is SGHTA and CDR2 is FQGNSA. V lost 7 bases to trimming and J lost 0 bases, with 15 bases between them. CDR3 nucleotide sequence: TGTGCCAGCATGCCGATCAGGGGCATGAACACTGAAGCTTTCTTT. Protein sequence: CASMPIRGMNTEAFF.

V gene TRBV5-5 combines with J gene TRBJ2-4; D is uncertain. Looked up from germline, CDR1 is SGHKS and CDR2 is YYEKEE (reference sequence). Trimming took 0 bases from V and 9 from J, leaving 10 bases between them. The CDR3 spans 13 residues. CDR3: CASSLEWGSIQYF. CDR3 sequence (DNA): TGTGCCAGCAGCTTGGAGTGGGGAAGCATTCAGTACTTC.

This clonotype has more than one count but fewer than ten. The CDR3 loop reads CASSFGGLGNQPQHF. For the CDR3, the DNA is TGTGCCAGCAGTTTCGGGGGGCTGGGCAATCAGCCCCAGCATTTT. The genes are TRBV12-3 or TRBV12-4 and TRBJ1-5; tentative D call: TRBD1 (6 bases). V was pared by 3 bases and J by 2 bases, with 11 bases between. CDR3 length: 15 residues.

This clonotype was detected a few times. The gene calls are TRBV4-2 and TRBJ2-3, with D unclear. The CDR3 is 13 residues long. The V end lost 3 bases, the J end lost 5 bases, and 9 bases lay between the germline ends. In germline, CDR1 is LGHNA, CDR2 YNFKEQ. CDR3 in amino acids: CASSQGSEDTQYF. The CDR3 DNA is TGTGCCAGCAGCCAGGGTTCGGAAGATACGCAGTATTTT.

This clonotype has a handful of counts. The chain links TRBV13 to TRBJ1-4; D is undetermined. Germline CDR1 and CDR2: PRHDT and FYEKMQ (reference sequence). V lost 4 bases and J 8 bases, leaving 14 bases between the germline ends. CDR3 size: 14 residues. The CDR3 sequence is CASSSGPTGEKLFF. The CDR3 coding sequence is TGTGCCAGCAGCTCAGGCCCCACGGGGGAAAAACTGTTTTTT.

This clonotype was observed many times. This sequence joins TRBV11-3 and TRBJ2-1; D is uncertain. This CDR3 contains 18 residues. CDR1 SGHNT and CDR2 YENEEA come from the germline V gene. V lost 0 bases, J lost 0 bases, and 15 bases lay in between. CDR3 nucleotides: TGTGCCAGCAGCTTAGATAGTTCCCTTTCTAGCTCCTACAATGAGCAGTTCTTC. This gives the protein CASSLDSSLSSSYNEQFF.

The rearrangement links TRBV29-1 to TRBJ1-1, with D unclear. This CDR3 has 12 amino acids. The germline V gene has CDR1 SQVTM and CDR2 ANQGSEA. The V end was cut by 4 bases, the J end by 8 bases, with 14 bases between. The CDR3 here is CSVAVVGNEAFF. The CDR3 coding sequence is TGCAGCGTTGCGGTTGTGGGGAACGAAGCTTTCTTT.